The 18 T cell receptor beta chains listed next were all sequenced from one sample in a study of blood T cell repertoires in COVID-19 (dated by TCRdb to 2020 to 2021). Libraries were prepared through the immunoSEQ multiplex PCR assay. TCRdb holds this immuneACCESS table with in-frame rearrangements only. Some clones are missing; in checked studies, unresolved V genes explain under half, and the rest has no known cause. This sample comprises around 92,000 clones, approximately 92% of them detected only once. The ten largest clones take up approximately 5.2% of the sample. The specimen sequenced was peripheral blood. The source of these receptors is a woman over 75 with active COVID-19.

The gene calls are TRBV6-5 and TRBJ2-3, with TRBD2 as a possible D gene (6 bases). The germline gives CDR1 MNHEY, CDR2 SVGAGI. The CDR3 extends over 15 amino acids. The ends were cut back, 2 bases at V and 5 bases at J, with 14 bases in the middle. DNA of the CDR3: TGTGCCAGCAGTTACGGAGGGCTAGCTAGAGATACGCAGTATTTT. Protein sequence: CASSYGGLARDTQYF.

The CDR3 DNA sequence: TGTGCCAGCAGCCGAGGACTAGCGGGATTTCGACTTAGCACAGATACGCAGTATTTT. Translated: CASSRGLAGFRLSTDTQYF. The V call is TRBV5-4, the J call TRBJ2-3; TRBD2 agrees at 12 bases. Germline V gene sequence: CDR1 SGHNT, CDR2 YYREEE (reference sequence). Trimming at V came to 4 bases and at J to 0 bases, leaving 12 bases not matched to a gene. CDR3 length: 19 residues.

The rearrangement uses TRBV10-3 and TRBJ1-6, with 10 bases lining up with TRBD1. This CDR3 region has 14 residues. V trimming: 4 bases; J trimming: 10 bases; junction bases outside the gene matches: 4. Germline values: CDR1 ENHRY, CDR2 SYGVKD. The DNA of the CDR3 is TGTGCCATCAGTGTGGGGACAGGGGACTCACCCCTCCACTTT. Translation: CAISVGTGDSPLHF.

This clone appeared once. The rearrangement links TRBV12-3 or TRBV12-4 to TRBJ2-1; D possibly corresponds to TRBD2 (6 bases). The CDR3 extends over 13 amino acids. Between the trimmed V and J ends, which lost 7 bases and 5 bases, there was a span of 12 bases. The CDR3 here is CASNTRRDNEQFF. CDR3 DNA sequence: TGTGCCAGCAACACACGGAGGGACAATGAGCAGTTCTTC.

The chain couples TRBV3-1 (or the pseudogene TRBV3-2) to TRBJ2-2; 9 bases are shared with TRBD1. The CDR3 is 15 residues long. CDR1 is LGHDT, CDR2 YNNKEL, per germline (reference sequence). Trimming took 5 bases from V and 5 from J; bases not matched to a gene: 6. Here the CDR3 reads CASSSQGAGTGELFF. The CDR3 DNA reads TGTGCCAGCAGCTCACAGGGGGCAGGGACCGGGGAGCTGTTTTTT.

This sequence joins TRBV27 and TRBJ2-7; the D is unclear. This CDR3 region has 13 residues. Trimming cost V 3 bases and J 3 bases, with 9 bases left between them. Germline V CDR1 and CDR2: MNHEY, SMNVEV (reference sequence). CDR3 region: CASSFGSGYEQYF. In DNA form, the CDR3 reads TGTGCCAGCAGTTTCGGGTCCGGCTACGAGCAGTACTTC.

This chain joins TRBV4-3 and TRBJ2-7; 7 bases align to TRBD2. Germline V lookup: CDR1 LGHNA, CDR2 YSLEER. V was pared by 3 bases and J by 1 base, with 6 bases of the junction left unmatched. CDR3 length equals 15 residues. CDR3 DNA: TGCGCCAGCAGCCACCGACTAGCTTCATCCTACGAGCAGTACTTC. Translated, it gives CASSHRLASSYEQYF.

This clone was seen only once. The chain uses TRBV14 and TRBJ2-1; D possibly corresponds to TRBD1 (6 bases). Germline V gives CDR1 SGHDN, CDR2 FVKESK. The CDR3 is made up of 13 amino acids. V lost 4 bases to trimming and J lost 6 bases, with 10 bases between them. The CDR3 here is CASSPQQGNEQFF. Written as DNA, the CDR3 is TGTGCCAGCAGCCCCCAACAGGGCAATGAGCAGTTCTTC.

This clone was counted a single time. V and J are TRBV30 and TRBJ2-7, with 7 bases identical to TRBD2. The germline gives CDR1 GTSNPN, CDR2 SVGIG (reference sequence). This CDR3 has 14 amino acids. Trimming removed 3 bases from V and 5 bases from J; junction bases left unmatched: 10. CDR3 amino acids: CAWRPGLPGDEQYF. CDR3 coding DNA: TGTGCCTGGAGGCCGGGACTACCTGGAGACGAGCAGTACTTC.

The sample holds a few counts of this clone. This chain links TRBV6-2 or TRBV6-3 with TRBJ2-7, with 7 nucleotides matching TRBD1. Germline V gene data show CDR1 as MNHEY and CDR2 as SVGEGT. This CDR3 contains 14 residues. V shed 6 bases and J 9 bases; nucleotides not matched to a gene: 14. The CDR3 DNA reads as TGTGCCAGCAGCTTGACAGGGAGACCAGAGGGGCAGTACTTC. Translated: CASSLTGRPEGQYF.

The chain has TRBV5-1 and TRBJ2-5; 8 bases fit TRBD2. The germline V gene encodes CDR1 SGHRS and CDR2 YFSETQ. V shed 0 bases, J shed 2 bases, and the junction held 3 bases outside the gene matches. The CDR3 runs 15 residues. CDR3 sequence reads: CASSLAASGQETQYF. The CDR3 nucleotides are TGCGCCAGCAGCTTGGCCGCTAGCGGGCAAGAGACCCAGTACTTC.

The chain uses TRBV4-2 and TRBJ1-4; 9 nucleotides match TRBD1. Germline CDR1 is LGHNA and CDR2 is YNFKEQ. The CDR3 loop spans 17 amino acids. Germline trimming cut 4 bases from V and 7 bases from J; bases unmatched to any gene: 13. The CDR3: CASSLPGQGAGSEKLFF. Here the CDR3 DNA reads TGTGCCAGCAGCCTCCCGGGACAGGGCGCTGGATCTGAAAAACTGTTTTTT.

The CDR3 spells CAWSQQNYGYTF. CDR3 coding DNA: TGTGCCTGGAGCCAACAGAACTATGGCTACACCTTC. This chain connects TRBV30 to TRBJ1-2; unclear D gene. CDR1 is GTSNPN, CDR2 SVGIG, per germline (reference sequence). The CDR3 sequence is 12 residues long. Trimming removed 3 bases at V and 2 bases at J, with 7 bases between. Complete variable domain (other parts from reference TRBV30 and TRBJ1-2): SQTIHQWPATLVQPVGSPLSLECTVEGTSNPNLYWYRQAAGRGLQLLFYSVGIGQISSEVPQNLSASRPQDRQFILSSKKLLLSDSGFYLCAWSQQNYGYTFGSGTRLTVV.

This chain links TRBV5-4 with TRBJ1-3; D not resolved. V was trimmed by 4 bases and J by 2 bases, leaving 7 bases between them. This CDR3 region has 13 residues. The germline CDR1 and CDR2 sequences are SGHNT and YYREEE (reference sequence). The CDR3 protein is CASSVPAGNTIYF. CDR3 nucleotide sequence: TGTGCCAGCAGCGTTCCCGCTGGAAACACCATATATTTT.

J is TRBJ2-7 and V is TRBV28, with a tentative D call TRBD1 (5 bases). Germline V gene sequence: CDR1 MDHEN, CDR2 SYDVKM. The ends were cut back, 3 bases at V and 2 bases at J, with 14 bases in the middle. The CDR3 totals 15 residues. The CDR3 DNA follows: TGTGCCAGCAGTTTTCAGGGTGTCGGTGCCTACGAGCAGTACTTC. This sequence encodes CASSFQGVGAYEQYF. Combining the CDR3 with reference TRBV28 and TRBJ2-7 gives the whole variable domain DVKVTQSSRYLVKRTGEKVFLECVQDMDHENMFWYRQDPGLGLRLIYFSYDVKMKEKGDIPEGYSVSREKKERFSLILESASTNQTSMYLCASSFQGVGAYEQYFGPGTRLTVT.

The CDR3 loop reads CASSLSGLAGYNEQFF. CDR3 nucleotide sequence: TGTGCCAGCAGCTTAAGCGGACTAGCGGGCTACAATGAGCAGTTCTTC. J is TRBJ2-1 and V is TRBV7-8, with 11 nucleotides matching TRBD2. Germline V lookup: CDR1 SGHVS, CDR2 FQNEAQ. Germline trimming cut 2 bases from V and 3 bases from J; bases unmatched to any gene: 3. The CDR3 sequence is 16 residues long.

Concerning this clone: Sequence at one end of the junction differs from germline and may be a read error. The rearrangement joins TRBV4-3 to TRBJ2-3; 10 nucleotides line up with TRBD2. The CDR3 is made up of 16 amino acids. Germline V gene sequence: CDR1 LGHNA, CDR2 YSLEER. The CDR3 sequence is CASSEEGLAGANTQYF. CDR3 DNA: TGCGCCAGCAGCGAAGAGGGGCTAGCGGGAGCTAATACGCAGTATTTT.

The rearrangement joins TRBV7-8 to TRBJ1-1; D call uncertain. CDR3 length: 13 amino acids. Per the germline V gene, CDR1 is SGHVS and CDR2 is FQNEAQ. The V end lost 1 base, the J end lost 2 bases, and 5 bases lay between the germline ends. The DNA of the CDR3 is TGTGCCAGCAGCTTAGATCCAAACACTGAAGCTTTCTTT. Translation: CASSLDPNTEAFF.